This paragraph covers one TCR beta chain sequence. V lost 4 bases, J lost 5 bases, and 11 bases lay in between. Germline V gives CDR1 SGHDT, CDR2 YYEEEE. The CDR3 length is 13 residues. Sequencing used immunoSEQ multiplex PCR; TCRdb keeps in-frame clones, though not all of them. The sample consists of under 200,000 clones, under 90% of them appearing once. Enrolled through a virtual design, the participants were between about 18 and 100 years of age and came from 24 US areas. Cohort placement rested on clinical history that participants reported themselves. The recovered donors of Cohort 3 showed two negative PCRs, clearance, or symptom resolution. These data come from a study of blood T cell repertoires in COVID-19.

The receptor was derived from a woman aged 45 to 65 who had recovered from COVID-19. What was sequenced was PBMCs or T cells enriched from blood (not recorded which). This chain links TRBV5-6 with TRBJ2-3; D possibly corresponds to TRBD1 (5 bases). CDR3 loop: CASSTTTEDTQYF. CDR3 DNA: TGTGCCAGCAGCACCACGACAGAAGATACGCAGTATTTT. Full variable domain (missing parts from reference TRBV5-6 and TRBJ2-3): DAGVTQSPTHLIKTRGQQVTLRCSPKSGHDTVSWYQQALGQGPQFIFQYYEEEERQRGNFPDRFSGHQFPNYSSELNVNALLLGDSALYLCASSTTTEDTQYFGPGTRLTVL.